This TCR beta chain was sequenced for a study of breast tumors, draining lymph nodes, adjacent tissues. The CDR3 is 14 amino acids. Trimming removed 11 bases at V and 5 bases at J, with 18 bases between. Germline V gene sequence: CDR1 SEHNR, CDR2 FQNEAQ (reference sequence). MiXCR, applied by TCRdb to the multiplex PCR reads, yields one record per CDR3 protein. The data contain more than 50,000 distinct CDR3 sequences, less than 50% of them seen just once; the ten biggest clones take up about 8.4%. On this clonotype: Being one base from a much bigger clone, this may be a read error.

The sample comprised breast tumor tissue. The receptor's source is a female donor with breast cancer. Some clones in this sample may be carry-over from other donors' samples. V usage is TRBV7-9 and J usage is TRBJ1-4; the D is unclear. CDR3: CAWSTRAKNEKLFF. CDR3 DNA: TGTGCCTGGAGTACCCGGGCCAAAAATGAAAAACTGTTTTTT. The whole variable domain, remainder taken from reference TRBV7-9 and TRBJ1-4, is DTGVSQNPRHKITKRGQNVTFRCDPISEHNRLYWYRQTLGQGPEFLTYFQNEAQLEKSRLLSDRFSAERPKGSFSTLEIQRTEQGDSAMYLCAWSTRAKNEKLFFGSGTQLSVL.